The source of this T cell receptor beta chain is a study of blood T cell repertoires in COVID-19. Across the whole study: The United States, Italy and Spain supplied acute and convalescent COVID-19 samples. The cDNA or gDNA used as material had been derived from T cells, B-cell-depleted T cells, or PBMCs.

This clone occurred once. In the source study's methods: The assay estimated nucleated cells by amplifying reference gene primers. Libraries were prepared by immunoSEQ multiplex PCR; TCRdb keeps only in-frame clonotypes and omits some of them. The DNA was the basis for D and trimming; V, J and clone size are from that table. Found here are 250,000 to 300,000 clones, more than 70% of them singletons; the top ten hold over 9%. Trimming cost V 6 bases and J 4 bases, with 9 bases left between them. This CDR3 is 12 amino acids long. CDR1 and CDR2 from the germline V gene are MNHEY and SVGEGT. Recruited during active infection, patients (from Seattle) were subsequently followed longitudinally.

Sequencing was carried out using peripheral blood. The source is a woman in her 30s with COVID-19, enrolled during active disease. The rearrangement uses TRBV6-2 or TRBV6-3 and TRBJ1-2, with D maybe TRBD1 (6 bases). CDR3 loop: CASSQDSYGYTF. As DNA, the CDR3 is TGTGCCAGCAGCCAGGACAGCTATGGCTACACCTTC.